This TCR beta chain was captured in a study of tumor-infiltrating lymphocytes in localized non-small cell lung cancer. Study observations and caveats: Each assay used a separate piece of the same tissue. Tumor T-cell fraction was not associated with recurrence-free survival. Not all patients were TCR sequenced, owing to tissue quantity. IM1 and IM2 tumors showed no difference in T-cell fraction.

Looked up from germline, CDR1 is KGHSH and CDR2 is LQKENI. Trimming left V 6 bases short and J 4 bases short, with 19 bases between. The CDR3 contains 16 residues. As regards this clone: What it recognizes is unknown.

Assay: immunoSEQ multiplex PCR; the TCRdb copy retains only in-frame clones and omits some. This sample yields some 15,000 clones, of which roughly 72% are seen a single time; around 6% belongs to the top ten. This chain joins TRBV18 and TRBJ1-5; the D gene is possibly TRBD1 (5 bases). Material for sequencing was lung tumor tissue. The origin of this receptor is a human donor with non-small cell lung cancer. The CDR3 nucleotides read TGTGCCAGCTCCGAGGGGAGTTCACTAAGTAATCAGCCCCAGCATTTT. Translated: CASSEGSSLSNQPQHF.